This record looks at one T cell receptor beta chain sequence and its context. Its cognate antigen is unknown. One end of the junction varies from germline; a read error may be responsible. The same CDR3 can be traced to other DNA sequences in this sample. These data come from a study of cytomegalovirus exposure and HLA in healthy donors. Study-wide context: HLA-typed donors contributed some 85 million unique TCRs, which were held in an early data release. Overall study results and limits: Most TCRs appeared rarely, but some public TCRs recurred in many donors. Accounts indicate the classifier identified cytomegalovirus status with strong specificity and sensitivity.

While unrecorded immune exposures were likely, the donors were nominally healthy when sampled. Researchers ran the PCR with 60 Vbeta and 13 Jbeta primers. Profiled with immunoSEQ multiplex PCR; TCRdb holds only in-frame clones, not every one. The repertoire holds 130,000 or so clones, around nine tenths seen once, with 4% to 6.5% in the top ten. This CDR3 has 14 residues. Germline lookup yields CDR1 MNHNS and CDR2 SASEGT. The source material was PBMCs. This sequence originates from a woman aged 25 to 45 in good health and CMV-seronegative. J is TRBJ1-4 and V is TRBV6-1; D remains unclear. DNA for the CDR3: TGTGCCAGCACCAGAGGATTCACTATTGAAAAGCTGTTTTTT. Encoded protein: CASTRGFTIEKLFF.